Listed below are T cell receptor beta chains from one sample, sequenced in a study of cytomegalovirus exposure and HLA in healthy donors. Produced via immunoSEQ multiplex PCR; TCRdb's table is partial and in-frame only. The table records 120,000 or so clones, around 84% of them present only once. The sequenced material came from PBMCs. The receptors were gathered from a middle-aged woman in good health and CMV-seronegative. Both conserved end residues are part of each CDR3. The D gene is left open where the match is weak. Not all rows give a size; the values are once, few, many and, for expanded clones, a class.

cdr3_length	v_call	clone_size	j_call	d_call	cdr3_nt	cdr3_aa
12	TRBV6-1	-	TRBJ1-2	-	TGTGCCAGCAGCCCAAGGGGGTATGGCTACACCTTC	CASSPRGYGYTF
12	TRBV29-1	once	TRBJ2-3	TRBD2	TGCAGCGTTCGACTAGCGGGAGGGGGCCAGTATTTT	CSVRLAGGGQYF
15	TRBV28	-	TRBJ2-7	-	TGTGCCAGCATCCCCGGGGGTGGGTTCACCTACGAGCAGTACTTC	CASIPGGGFTYEQYF
15	TRBV5-1	-	TRBJ2-3	TRBD1	TGCGCCAGCAGCCGAACCCAGGGGGACACAGATACGCAGTATTTT	CASSRTQGDTDTQYF
11	TRBV20-1	few	TRBJ2-7	-	TGCAGTGCTAGGGGCTACAACGAGCAGTACTTC	CSARGYNEQYF
14	TRBV6-6	few	TRBJ2-1	-	TGTGCCAGCAGTTACTCAGTCTGGAGCCATGAGCAGTTCTTC	CASSYSVWSHEQFF
15	TRBV5-1	-	TRBJ2-1	TRBD2	TGCGCCAGCAGCCTCGGGACTAGCGGATACAATGAGCAGTTCTTC	CASSLGTSGYNEQFF
17	TRBV4-1	-	TRBJ2-2	TRBD2	TGCGCCAGCAGATGGGGGGGAACATTACAGAACACCGGGGAGCTGTTTTTT	CASRWGGTLQNTGELFF
13	TRBV27	-	TRBJ1-2	TRBD1	TGTGCCAGCGGAACAGGGGCCAACTATGGCTACACCTTC	CASGTGANYGYTF
15	TRBV2	-	TRBJ2-5	TRBD2	TGTGCCAGCAGTGATCTAGCGGGAGTGGATAAGACCCAGTACTTC	CASSDLAGVDKTQYF
11	TRBV20-1	-	TRBJ1-4	-	TGCATTAGCCGGGATAATGAAAAACTGTTTTTT	CISRDNEKLFF
14	TRBV18	-	TRBJ2-7	-	TGTGCCAGCTCACCACGCCCAGGAATCTACGAGCAGTACTTC	CASSPRPGIYEQYF
14	TRBV10-1	-	TRBJ2-5	-	TGCGCCAGCAGTGAGGGGGGGACGGGGGAGACCCAGTACTTC	CASSEGGTGETQYF
14	TRBV7-9	many	TRBJ2-7	TRBD2	TGTGCCAGCAGCCCATCGGGGGGGCTCAACGAGCAGTACTTC	CASSPSGGLNEQYF
14	TRBV19	-	TRBJ2-2	TRBD2	TGTGCCAGTGATAGCGGGAGGGCTTCCGGGGAGCTGTTTTTT	CASDSGRASGELFF
13	TRBV2	-	TRBJ2-3	-	TGTGCCAGCAGTGGGGCAGGGCCAGATACGCAGTATTTT	CASSGAGPDTQYF
12	TRBV7-9	-	TRBJ1-1	-	TGTGCCAGCAACTCGTATCTCACTGAAGCTTTCTTT	CASNSYLTEAFF
15	TRBV7-9	-	TRBJ2-3	-	TGTGCCAGCAGTATGGTGGGCAGGGGTGCAGATACGCAGTATTTT	CASSMVGRGADTQYF
12	TRBV7-9	-	TRBJ2-7	-	TGTGCCAGCGGGCCAACGGCCTACGAGCAGTACTTC	CASGPTAYEQYF
13	TRBV5-1	-	TRBJ2-1	-	TGCGCCAGCAGCCAGGGACAAACTACTGAGCAGTTCTTC	CASSQGQTTEQFF
15	TRBV4-1	-	TRBJ2-2	TRBD2	TGCGCCAGCAGCCAAGGGACTAGCGGAACCGGGGAGCTGTTTTTT	CASSQGTSGTGELFF
14	TRBV5-6	-	TRBJ2-2	-	TGTGCCAGCAGCTTGGTAAGGGGAACCGGGGAGCTGTTTTTT	CASSLVRGTGELFF
13	TRBV28	once	TRBJ1-1	TRBD1	TGTGCCAGCAAAGGGGGCGGAGGCACTGAAGCTTTCTTT	CASKGGGGTEAFF
14	TRBV7-9	-	TRBJ2-5	-	TGTGCCAGTCGAAAGGCACTAGAGGAAGAGACCCAGTACTTC	CASRKALEEETQYF
16	TRBV27	-	TRBJ1-5	TRBD1	TGTGCCAGCAGTGCCCTCGGAGGGGGCAACAATCAGCCCCAGCATTTT	CASSALGGGNNQPQHF
14	TRBV18	-	TRBJ2-2	-	TGTGCCAGCTCACACGAACAGGGAACCGGGGAGCTGTTTTTT	CASSHEQGTGELFF
13	TRBV6-5	-	TRBJ1-2	-	TGTGCCAGCAGCATCCAGGGTTTTGGTGGCTACACCTTC	CASSIQGFGGYTF
14	TRBV7-3	few	TRBJ2-6	-	TGTGCCAGCAGCATCTCCTCTGGGGCCAACGGCCTGACTTTC	CASSISSGANGLTF
15	TRBV28	medium-sized	TRBJ2-7	TRBD1	TGTGCCAGCAGTGCGACAGGGGCGATCTCCTACGAGCAGTACTTC	CASSATGAISYEQYF
19	TRBV5-4	-	TRBJ2-6	TRBD2	TGTGCCAGCCGTATGGGGGGGCCTAGCGGGACTTCTGGGGCCAACGTCCTGACTTTC	CASRMGGPSGTSGANVLTF
15	TRBV7-6	-	TRBJ2-5	TRBD1	TGTGCCAGCAGCTCCCAGATGGGACAGGGTGGGACCCAGTACTTC	CASSSQMGQGGTQYF
13	TRBV7-6	-	TRBJ1-5	-	TGTGCCAGCAGCTTAGTTGGGGGGCAGCCCCAGCATTTT	CASSLVGGQPQHF
13	TRBV6-1	-	TRBJ2-3	-	TGTGCCAGCATACACGTTCGCCGTGATACGCAGTATTTT	CASIHVRRDTQYF
15	TRBV7-9	-	TRBJ1-4	TRBD1	TGTGCCAGCAGCTTCACAGGGGGTGGGGGGGAAAAACTGTTTTTT	CASSFTGGGGEKLFF
14	TRBV5-1	-	TRBJ1-1	TRBD1	TGCGCCAGCAGCTGGACAGGGCGCAACACTGAAGCTTTCTTT	CASSWTGRNTEAFF
13	TRBV5-1	-	TRBJ1-1	-	TGCGCCAGCAGCTTCATGAGGAACACTGAAGCTTTCTTT	CASSFMRNTEAFF
16	TRBV28	few	TRBJ1-5	-	TGTGCCAGCAGTTTACCGGACGGAGGGGGCAATCAGCCCCAGCATTTT	CASSLPDGGGNQPQHF
16	TRBV4-2	-	TRBJ1-1	TRBD1	TGTGCCAGCAGCCAAGGGGGACAGATCCTGAACACTGAAGCTTTCTTT	CASSQGGQILNTEAFF
15	TRBV28	-	TRBJ2-5	TRBD2	TGTGCCAGCAGGAATAGCGGGAGCTCGATCGCGACCCAGTACTTC	CASRNSGSSIATQYF
13	TRBV29-1	-	TRBJ2-5	TRBD2	TGCAGCATTAAGAGCGGGGCTGGGGAGACCCAGTACTTC	CSIKSGAGETQYF
15	TRBV6-5	-	TRBJ1-1	-	TGTGCCAGCAGTTATGAGGGTGCGGAAAACACTGAAGCTTTCTTT	CASSYEGAENTEAFF
15	TRBV14	-	TRBJ1-1	-	TGTGCCAGCAGCCAAGAGGTGACCGGGGTCACTGAAGCTTTCTTT	CASSQEVTGVTEAFF
13	TRBV4-3	-	TRBJ1-1	-	TGCGCCAGCAGCCAAGGTCTGCGCACTGAAGCTTTCTTT	CASSQGLRTEAFF
14	TRBV7-6	-	TRBJ2-7	TRBD2	TGTGCCAGCAGCTTTACTAGCGGGAGTGGCGAGCAGTACTTC	CASSFTSGSGEQYF
15	TRBV10-3	-	TRBJ2-3	TRBD2	TGTGCCATCAGTGACGCGGGAGTTAGCACAGATACGCAGTATTTT	CAISDAGVSTDTQYF
13	TRBV19	few	TRBJ2-5	-	TGTGCCAGTAGTATAGAGACGGGAGAGACCCAGTACTTC	CASSIETGETQYF
11	TRBV6-5	-	TRBJ2-7	-	TGTGCCAGCAGTTACGCGGGGGAGCAGTACTTC	CASSYAGEQYF
13	TRBV10-3	-	TRBJ1-2	-	TGTGCCATCAGTGAGGCGGTGTCCCATGGCTACACCTTC	CAISEAVSHGYTF
15	TRBV9	once	TRBJ2-2	TRBD2	TGTGCCAGCACCCGACTAGCGGAATACACCGGGGAGCTGTTTTTT	CASTRLAEYTGELFF
17	TRBV7-2	-	TRBJ2-5	TRBD2	TGTGCCAGCAGCCCGGGACTAGCGGGAGGGAGCGGCGGGACCCAGTACTTC	CASSPGLAGGSGGTQYF
15	TRBV5-1	-	TRBJ2-5	TRBD1	TGCGCCAGCAGCTTGATCCCGACAGGGGTAGAGACCCAGTACTTC	CASSLIPTGVETQYF
14	TRBV10-3	few	TRBJ2-2	-	TGTGCCATCAGTGAGTCGGCAGGGGCCGGGGAGCTGTTTTTT	CAISESAGAGELFF
16	TRBV9	-	TRBJ2-2	-	TGTGCCAGCAGCGTAGGTGCCCGAAGGAGCACCGGGGAGCTGTTTTTT	CASSVGARRSTGELFF
15	TRBV5-1	-	TRBJ2-5	TRBD2	TGCGCCAGCAGCGGGGAGGGATTTGAGGGAGAGACCCAGTACTTC	CASSGEGFEGETQYF